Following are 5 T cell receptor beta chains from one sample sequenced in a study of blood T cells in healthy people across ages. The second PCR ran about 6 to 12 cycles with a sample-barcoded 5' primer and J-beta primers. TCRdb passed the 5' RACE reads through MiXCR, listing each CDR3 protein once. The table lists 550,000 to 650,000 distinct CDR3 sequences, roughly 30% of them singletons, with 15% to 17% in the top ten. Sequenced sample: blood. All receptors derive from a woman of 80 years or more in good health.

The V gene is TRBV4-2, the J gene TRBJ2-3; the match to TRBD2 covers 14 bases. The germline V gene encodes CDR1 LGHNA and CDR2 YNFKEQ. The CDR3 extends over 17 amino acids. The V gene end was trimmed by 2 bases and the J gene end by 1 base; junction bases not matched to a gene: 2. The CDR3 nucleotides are TGTGCCAGCAGCCAAAGGGGACTAGCGGGGGGCACAGATACGCAGTATTTT. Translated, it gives CASSQRGLAGGTDTQYF.

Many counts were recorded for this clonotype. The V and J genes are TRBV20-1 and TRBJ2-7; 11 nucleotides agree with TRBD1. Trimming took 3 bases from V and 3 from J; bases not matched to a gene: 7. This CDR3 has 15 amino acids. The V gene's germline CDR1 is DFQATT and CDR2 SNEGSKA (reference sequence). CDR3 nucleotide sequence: TGCAGTGCTAGTTGGACAGGGGGCTACTACTACGAGCAGTACTTC. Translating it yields CSASWTGGYYYEQYF.

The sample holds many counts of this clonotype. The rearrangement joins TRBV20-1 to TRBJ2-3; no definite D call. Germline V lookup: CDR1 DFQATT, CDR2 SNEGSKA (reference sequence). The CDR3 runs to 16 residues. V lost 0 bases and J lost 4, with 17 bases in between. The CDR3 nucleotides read TGCAGTGCTAGAGACTTCATTACTTGGGCATCAGATACGCAGTATTTT. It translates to CSARDFITWASDTQYF.

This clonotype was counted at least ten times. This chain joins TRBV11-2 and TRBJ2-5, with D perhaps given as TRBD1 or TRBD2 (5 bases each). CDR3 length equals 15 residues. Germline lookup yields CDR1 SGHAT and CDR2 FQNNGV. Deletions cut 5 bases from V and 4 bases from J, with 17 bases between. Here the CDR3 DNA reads TGTGCCAGCAGCCCCGGGCCCAGAGGGGCAGAGACCCAGTACTTC. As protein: CASSPGPRGAETQYF.

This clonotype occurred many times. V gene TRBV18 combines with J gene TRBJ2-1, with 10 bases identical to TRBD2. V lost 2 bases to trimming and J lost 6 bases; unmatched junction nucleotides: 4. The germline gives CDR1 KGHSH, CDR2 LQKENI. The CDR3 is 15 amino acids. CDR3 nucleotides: TGTGCCAGCTCACCATCAGCGGGGGGGGTCAATGAGCAGTTCTTC. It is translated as CASSPSAGGVNEQFF. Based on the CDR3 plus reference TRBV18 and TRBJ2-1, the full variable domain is NAGVMQNPRHLVRRRGQEARLRCSPMKGHSHVYWYRQLPEEGLKFMVYLQKENIIDESGMPKERFSAEFPKEGPSILRIQQVVRGDSAAYFCASSPSAGGVNEQFFGPGTRLTVL.